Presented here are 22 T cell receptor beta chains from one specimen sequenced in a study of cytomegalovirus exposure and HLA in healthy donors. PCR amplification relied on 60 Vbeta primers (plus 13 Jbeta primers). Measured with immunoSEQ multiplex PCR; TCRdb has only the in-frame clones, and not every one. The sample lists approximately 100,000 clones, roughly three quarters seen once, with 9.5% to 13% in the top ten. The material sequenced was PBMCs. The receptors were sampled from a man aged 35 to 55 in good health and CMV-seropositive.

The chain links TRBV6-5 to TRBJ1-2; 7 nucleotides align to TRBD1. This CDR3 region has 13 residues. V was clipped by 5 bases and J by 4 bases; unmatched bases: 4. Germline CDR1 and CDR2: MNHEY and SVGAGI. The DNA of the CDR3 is TGTGCCAGCAGTAACAGGGGTTTCTATGGCTACACCTTC. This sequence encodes CASSNRGFYGYTF.

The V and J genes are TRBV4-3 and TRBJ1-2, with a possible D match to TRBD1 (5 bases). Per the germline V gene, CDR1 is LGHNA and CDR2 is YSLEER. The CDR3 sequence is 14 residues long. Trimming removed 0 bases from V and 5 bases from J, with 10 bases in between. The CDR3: CASSQEIGGYGYTF. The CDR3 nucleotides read TGCGCCAGCAGCCAAGAAATTGGGGGGTATGGCTACACCTTC.

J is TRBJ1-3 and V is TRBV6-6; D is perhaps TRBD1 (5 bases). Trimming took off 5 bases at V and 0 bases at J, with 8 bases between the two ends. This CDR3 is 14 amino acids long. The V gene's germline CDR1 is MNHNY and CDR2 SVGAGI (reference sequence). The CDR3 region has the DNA TGTGCCAGCAGTCTAGGGGTCTCTGGAAACACCATATATTTT. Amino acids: CASSLGVSGNTIYF.

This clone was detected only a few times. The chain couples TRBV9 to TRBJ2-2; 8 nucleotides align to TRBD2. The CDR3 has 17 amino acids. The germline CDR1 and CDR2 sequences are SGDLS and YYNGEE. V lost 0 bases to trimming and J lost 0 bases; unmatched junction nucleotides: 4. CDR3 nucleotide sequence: TGTGCCAGCAGCGTAGCAGGACTAGCTCCGAACACCGGGGAGCTGTTTTTT. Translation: CASSVAGLAPNTGELFF.

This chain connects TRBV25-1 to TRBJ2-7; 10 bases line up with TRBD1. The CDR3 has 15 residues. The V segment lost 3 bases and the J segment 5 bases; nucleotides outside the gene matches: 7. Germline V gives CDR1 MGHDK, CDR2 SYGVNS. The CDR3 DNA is TGTGCCAGCAGTGATCCCGGGACAGGGGAACACGAGCAGTACTTC. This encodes CASSDPGTGEHEQYF.

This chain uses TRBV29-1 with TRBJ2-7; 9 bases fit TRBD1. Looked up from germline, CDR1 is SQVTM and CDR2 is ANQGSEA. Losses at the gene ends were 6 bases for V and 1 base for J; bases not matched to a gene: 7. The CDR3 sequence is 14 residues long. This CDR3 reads CSVALGQGSYEQYF. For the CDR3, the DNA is TGCAGCGTAGCCCTGGGACAGGGATCCTACGAGCAGTACTTC.

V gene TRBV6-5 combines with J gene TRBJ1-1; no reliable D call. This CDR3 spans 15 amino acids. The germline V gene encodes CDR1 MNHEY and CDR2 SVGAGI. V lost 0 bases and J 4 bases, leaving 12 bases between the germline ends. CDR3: CASSYSGQVGTEAFF. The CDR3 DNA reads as TGTGCCAGCAGTTACTCAGGTCAGGTGGGCACTGAAGCTTTCTTT.

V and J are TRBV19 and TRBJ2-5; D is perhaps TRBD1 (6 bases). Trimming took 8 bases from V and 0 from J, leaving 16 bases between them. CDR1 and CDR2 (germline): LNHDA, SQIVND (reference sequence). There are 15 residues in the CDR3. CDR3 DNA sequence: TGTGCCAGTCAAGACGCTCAGGGGAACCAAGAGACCCAGTACTTC. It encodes CASQDAQGNQETQYF.

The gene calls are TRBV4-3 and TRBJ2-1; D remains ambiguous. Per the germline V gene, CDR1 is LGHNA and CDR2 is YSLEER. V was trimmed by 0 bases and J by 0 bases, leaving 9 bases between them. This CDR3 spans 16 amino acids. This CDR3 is CASSQEPLSSYNEQFF. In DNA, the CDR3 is TGCGCCAGCAGCCAAGAACCCCTCAGCTCCTACAATGAGCAGTTCTTC.

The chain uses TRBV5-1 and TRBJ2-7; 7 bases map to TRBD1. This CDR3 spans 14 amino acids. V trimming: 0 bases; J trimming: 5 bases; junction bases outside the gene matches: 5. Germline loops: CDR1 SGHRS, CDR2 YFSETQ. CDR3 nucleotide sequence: TGCGCCAGCAGCTTGGGGCAGGGGGTCCACGAGCAGTACTTC. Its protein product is CASSLGQGVHEQYF. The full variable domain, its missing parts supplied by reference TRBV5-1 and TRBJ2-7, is KAGVTQTPRYLIKTRGQQVTLSCSPISGHRSVSWYQQTPGQGLQFLFEYFSETQRNKGNFPGRFSGRQFSNSRSEMNVSTLELGDSALYLCASSLGQGVHEQYFGPGTRLTVT.

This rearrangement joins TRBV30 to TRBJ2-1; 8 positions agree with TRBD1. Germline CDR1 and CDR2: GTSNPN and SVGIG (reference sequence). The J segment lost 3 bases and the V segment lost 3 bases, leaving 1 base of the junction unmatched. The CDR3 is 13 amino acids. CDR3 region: CAWRTGGYNEQFF. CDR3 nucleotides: TGTGCCTGGAGAACAGGGGGCTACAATGAGCAGTTCTTC.

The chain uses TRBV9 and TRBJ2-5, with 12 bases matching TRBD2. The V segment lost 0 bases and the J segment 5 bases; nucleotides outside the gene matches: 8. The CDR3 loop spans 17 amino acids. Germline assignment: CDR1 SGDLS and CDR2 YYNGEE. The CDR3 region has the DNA TGTGCCAGCAGCGTAGGGGGACTAGCGGGCCTGAGTGAGACCCAGTACTTC. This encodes CASSVGGLAGLSETQYF.

CDR3 loop: CASSPGNGAYNEQFF. Here the CDR3 DNA reads TGTGCCAGCAGCCCCGGGAACGGGGCCTACAATGAGCAGTTCTTC. The chain has TRBV7-3 and TRBJ2-1, with D possibly TRBD2 on 5 matching bases. The V end lost 5 bases, the J end lost 2 bases, and 13 bases lay between the germline ends. The CDR3 spans 15 residues. Germline V gene lookup returns CDR1 SGHTA and CDR2 FQGTGA.

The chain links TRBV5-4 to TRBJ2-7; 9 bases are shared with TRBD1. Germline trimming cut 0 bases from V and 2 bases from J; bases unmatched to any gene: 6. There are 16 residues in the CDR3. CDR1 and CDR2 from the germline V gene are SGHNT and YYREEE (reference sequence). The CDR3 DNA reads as TGTGCCAGCAGCTTGGGCACAGGGGGCGCCCCCTACGAGCAGTACGTC. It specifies CASSLGTGGAPYEQYV.

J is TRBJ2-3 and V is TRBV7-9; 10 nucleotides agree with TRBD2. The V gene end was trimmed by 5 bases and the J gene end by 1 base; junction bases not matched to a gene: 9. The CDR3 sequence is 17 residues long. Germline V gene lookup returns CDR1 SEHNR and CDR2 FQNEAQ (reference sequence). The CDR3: CASSAILAGEGTDTQYF. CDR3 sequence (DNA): TGTGCCAGCAGCGCCATCCTAGCGGGAGAAGGCACAGATACGCAGTATTTT.

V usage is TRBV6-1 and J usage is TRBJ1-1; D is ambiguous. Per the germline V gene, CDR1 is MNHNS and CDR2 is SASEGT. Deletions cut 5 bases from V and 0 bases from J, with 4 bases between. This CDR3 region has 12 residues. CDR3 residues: CASSPVNTEAFF. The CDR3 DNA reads TGTGCCAGCAGTCCCGTGAACACTGAAGCTTTCTTT.

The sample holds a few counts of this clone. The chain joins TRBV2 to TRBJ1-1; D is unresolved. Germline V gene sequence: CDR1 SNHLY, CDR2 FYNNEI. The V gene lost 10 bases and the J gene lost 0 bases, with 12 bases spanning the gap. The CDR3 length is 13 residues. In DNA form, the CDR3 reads TGTGCCACCCTTCCTCGGGTGAACACTGAAGCTTTCTTT. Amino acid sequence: CATLPRVNTEAFF.

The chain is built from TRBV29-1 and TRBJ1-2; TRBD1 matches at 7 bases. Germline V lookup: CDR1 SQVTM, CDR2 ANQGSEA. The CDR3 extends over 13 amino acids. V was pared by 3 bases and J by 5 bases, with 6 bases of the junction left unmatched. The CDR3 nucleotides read TGCAGCGTTGAGGGGAAGGGGGCTTATGGCTACACCTTC. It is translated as CSVEGKGAYGYTF.

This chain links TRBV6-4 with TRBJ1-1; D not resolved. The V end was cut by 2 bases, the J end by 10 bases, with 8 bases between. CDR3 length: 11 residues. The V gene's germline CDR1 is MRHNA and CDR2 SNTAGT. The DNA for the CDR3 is TGTGCCAGCAGTGACGGAGGGTTAGCTTTCTTT. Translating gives CASSDGGLAFF.

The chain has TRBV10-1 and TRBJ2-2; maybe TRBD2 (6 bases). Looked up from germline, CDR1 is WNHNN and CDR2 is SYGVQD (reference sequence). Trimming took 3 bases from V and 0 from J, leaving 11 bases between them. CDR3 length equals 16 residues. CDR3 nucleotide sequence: TGCGCCAGCAGTGAAGTGGGGGAGGCGAACACCGGGGAGCTGTTTTTT. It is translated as CASSEVGEANTGELFF.

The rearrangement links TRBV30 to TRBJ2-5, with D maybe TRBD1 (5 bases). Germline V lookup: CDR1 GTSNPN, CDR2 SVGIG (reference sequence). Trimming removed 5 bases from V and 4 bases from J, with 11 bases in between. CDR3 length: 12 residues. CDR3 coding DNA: TGTGCCTGGGGGGCCTCGAGAGAGACCCAGTACTTC. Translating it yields CAWGASRETQYF.

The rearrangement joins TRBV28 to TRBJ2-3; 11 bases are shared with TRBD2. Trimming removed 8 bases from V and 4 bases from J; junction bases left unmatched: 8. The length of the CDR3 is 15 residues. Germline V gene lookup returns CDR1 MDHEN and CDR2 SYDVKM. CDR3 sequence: CASEGSGRGADTQYF. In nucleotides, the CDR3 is TGTGCCAGCGAAGGTAGCGGGAGGGGGGCAGATACGCAGTATTTT.